This TCR beta chain is from a study of beta chain features in type 1 diabetes (dated by TCRdb to 2016 to 2018). In the study overall: Patients and healthy donors did not differ in mean age, gender distribution, total cell number or subset yield. A total of roughly 100 million sorted cells were examined across all samples, and RNA yield correlated strongly with the number of cells per subset. In the study, recently diagnosed type 1 diabetes patients and matched healthy donors were compared on the TCRB repertoires of their sorted circulating CD4+ T cell subsets. Regulatory and stem cell-like memory subsets were isolated from only 8 patients and about eight healthy donors, whereas naive and central memory subsets came from all 28 donors.

Beyond this particular receptor, the publication reports: Shorter templates might have been favored by PCR, but patient and control samples were amplified and corrected together, so both groups would have been affected equally by any skew. Type 1 diabetes patients showed a moderate but significant shortening of TCRB CDR3 length in all four CD4+ subsets. Because cDNA was sequenced instead of genomic DNA, activated cells with high expression could be over-represented, although the groups did not differ in activation or CD3 levels. The naive, central memory and regulatory TCRB repertoires appeared to resemble one another more closely among patients than among healthy donors. Because small numbers of individuals were included in the HLA sub-analyses, any influence of HLA type on TCRB rearrangement was left unresolved. At VDJ recombination sites, patients with type 1 diabetes made fewer insertions and deleted more nucleotides, a pattern implying thymic rearrangement abnormalities.

The CDR3 has 16 amino acids, counting the end cysteine and phenylalanine. Just CDR3 DNA is preserved here, 48 bases in frame from base 1. CDR1 LGHNA and CDR2 YNFKEQ are derived from the germline V gene. V is shortened by 0 bases, J by 1 base, and the region joining them spans 11 bases. The High Capacity cDNA Reverse Transcription Kit was used to reverse transcribe all of the isolated RNA, meaning that expressed TCRB transcripts were what got sequenced. Naive, central memory and regulatory T cell samples underwent deep immunoSEQ sequencing, averaging around 3.7 million total reads per sample. After sorted cells were lysed in RLT buffer, RNA was extracted with DNase-treated RNeasy Micro or Mini kits, with the choice depending on cell number. To prevent cross-contamination, every cell subset was processed on its own, while patient and healthy donor samples were processed together. The immunoSEQ multiplex PCR was used to amplify TCRB sequences from cDNA, yielding 87-bp fragments that span the CDR3 region. The amplicons were sequenced using the Illumina HiSeq platform. As for the authors' bioinformatics: PCR bias was corrected computationally using synthetic template baselines, and reads within Hamming distance 2 were collapsed, with unmergeable singletons discarded. Reads were aligned against IMGT so that V, D and J genes, CDR3 length and insertions or deletions at six rearrangement sites could be assigned. Within each subset, clonotype counts were normalized to sorted cell number, and only after that were true diversity and Gini coefficients computed with the tcR R package. The overlap coefficient, calculated on TCRB nucleotide sequences, was used to measure repertoire sharing. Imported from immuneACCESS, the table was reduced by TCRdb to in-frame sequences with V and J called. These copies leave out some clones; in studies compared against another copy, an unresolved V gene accounts for under half, and the cause of the remainder is not known. Clone size and the V and J calls come from that table; the DNA yielded D and trimming. Recorded for this sample are a few hundred thousand clones; roughly 30% of them occurred a single time. The ten largest clones capture approximately 4% of the sample.

Each donor gave one peripheral blood draw, approximately 110 mL on average, collected into heparinised tubes. A BD FACSAria II was used to sort naive, central memory, regulatory and stem cell-like memory CD4+ T cells with a panel that included CD45RO, CCR7, CD25, CD127, CD95 and CD27. All sorted populations exceeded 95% purity. Right away, PBMCs were isolated by Lymphoprep density gradient centrifugation and were stained directly, with no culture step. So that batch effects would be minimized, each experiment stained and sorted samples in pairs, pairing one healthy donor with one patient. Notes on this clone: The antigen it recognizes is unknown. Base qualities are not at hand, and no much larger clone is one base apart.

The sequence came from a man aged 25 to 40 in good health. Sequencing used central memory CD4+ T cells from blood. The chain is assembled from TRBV4-2 and TRBJ2-3; the D match is possibly TRBD1 or TRBD2, with 6 bases aligned in each. CDR3 sequence: CASSQDWGAGTDTQYF. Read as DNA, the sequence is TGTGCCAGCAGCCAAGATTGGGGGGCCGGCACAGATACGCAGTATTTT.